The 6 T cell receptor beta chains given below trace back to one sample, sequenced in a study of T cell changes during pregnancy in multiple sclerosis. Libraries were prepared by immunoSEQ multiplex PCR; TCRdb keeps only in-frame clonotypes and omits some of them. The profile shows about 60,000 clones, 93% of them singletons. The specimen comprised CD8+ T cells from peripheral blood mononuclear cells, sampled in the second trimester of pregnancy. The receptors stem from a female donor with multiple sclerosis, enrolled in a pregnancy study.

The chain combines TRBV7-2 with TRBJ2-1; 8 bases line up with TRBD2. Germline assignment: CDR1 SGHTA and CDR2 FQGNSA. With 5 bases clipped from V and 8 bases from J, the junction kept 8 bases outside the gene matches. This CDR3 has 14 amino acids. CDR3 sequence reads: CASSPPGLGHEQFF. In DNA form, the CDR3 reads TGTGCCAGCAGCCCTCCGGGACTAGGTCATGAGCAGTTCTTC.

The genes are TRBV6-1 and TRBJ1-1; D uncertain. CDR1 is MNHNS, CDR2 SASEGT, per germline. The CDR3 has 14 residues. With 3 bases removed from V and 5 bases from J, the gap between germline ends came to 13 bases. The chain's CDR3 is CASSESPESTEAFF. The CDR3 coding sequence is TGTGCCAGCAGTGAGTCCCCGGAGTCGACTGAAGCTTTCTTT.

The chain links TRBV21-1 to TRBJ1-5; the table calls TRBD1, which could not be checked here. TRBV21-1 is annotated as a pseudogene. This CDR3 has 17 amino acids. Here the CDR3 reads CASSPRAPGQYNQPQHF. The CDR3 DNA sequence: TGTGCCAGCAGCCCTCGGGCCCCAGGACAGTACAATCAGCCCCAGCATTTT.

For this clone: The same CDR3 arises from other DNA sequences in this sample as well. The DNA of the CDR3 is TGTGCCAGCAGTTTGGAGGGCTCCTACAATGAGCAGTTCTTC. The encoded protein is CASSLEGSYNEQFF. V is TRBV27 and J is TRBJ2-1; D may be TRBD2 (6 bases). CDR3 length: 14 residues. Germline assignment: CDR1 MNHEY and CDR2 SMNVEV (reference sequence). V dropped 3 bases and J dropped 0 bases, with 6 bases sitting between them.

The CDR3 is CASSNLAGGNNEQFF. The CDR3 region has the DNA TGTGCCAGCAGTAATCTAGCGGGGGGCAACAATGAGCAGTTCTTC. J is TRBJ2-1 and V is TRBV6-1, with 11 bases matching TRBD2. The CDR3 runs 15 residues. J was trimmed by 5 bases and V by 5 bases; bases with no gene match: 5. Germline V CDR1 and CDR2: MNHNS, SASEGT.

The chain carries TRBV19 and TRBJ1-1; D possibly corresponds to TRBD1 (5 bases). The length of the CDR3 is 14 residues. Germline V gene sequence: CDR1 LNHDA, CDR2 SQIVND (reference sequence). The V and J ends lost 3 bases and 5 bases respectively, with 13 bases between them. CDR3 in amino acids: CASSIGAAGTEAFF. In DNA, the CDR3 is TGTGCCAGTAGTATTGGGGCCGCGGGGACTGAAGCTTTCTTT.